This T cell receptor (beta chain) was observed in a study of T cells in Graves' hyperthyroidism and ophthalmopathy. The CDR3 sequence is 15 residues long. Germline V gives CDR1 WSHSY, CDR2 SAAADI. It was RNA transcripts that yielded the amplified TCR beta CDR3 regions. HTBI primers were employed in a first-round RT-PCR of the TCR CDR3. TCRdb reprocessed the multiplex PCR reads via MiXCR and lists one record per CDR3 protein. The repertoire holds about 600,000 distinct CDR3 sequences, with approximately 15% as singletons. Exclusion of patients followed from uncontrolled infection, other autoimmune disease, pregnancy or lactation. The authors took PBMCs from over 8.5 ml fresh peripheral blood.

The sequence was obtained from a woman between 18 and 29 years old with Graves' ophthalmopathy. Source material: blood. The rearrangement links TRBV10-2 to TRBJ2-1, with TRBD2 matching 7 bases. The CDR3 reads CATFSMAGVFDEQFF. The CDR3 bases are TGCGCTACTTTTTCCATGGCGGGAGTTTTCGATGAGCAGTTCTTC.